A selection of T cell receptor beta chains follows, all from one sample in a study of Ad26.COV2.S vaccination and SARS-CoV-2 variants. The protocol was immunoSEQ multiplex PCR, while the TCRdb copy is restricted to in-frame clones and leaves out a portion. The repertoire includes about 390,000 clones, around 85% of them detected once, and roughly 3% sits in the top ten. The material sequenced was peripheral blood, taken in a trial of Ad26.COV2.S vaccine versus placebo. Receptors originate from a person aged 18 to 65 who received the Ad26.COV2.S COVID-19 vaccine or a placebo. Each CDR3 is given with its conserved first and last residue.

15	TRBV4-1	TRBJ2-4	CASGLLIGGQSNQYF
21	TRBV18	TRBJ2-7	CASSPPSILAGDPLIRYEQYF
14	TRBV25-1	TRBJ1-2	CASSDWGRGHGYTF
16	TRBV4-1	TRBJ1-2	CASSQDPQGRNYGYTF
13	TRBV5-5	TRBJ1-5	CASSFGWDQPQHF
16	TRBV4-3	TRBJ1-1	CASSQERGGWNTEAFF
14	TRBV19	TRBJ1-4	CASHFREEGEKLFF
12	TRBV10-3	TRBJ2-5	CAIGVPQETQYF
12	TRBV14	TRBJ1-4	CASSQDGEKLFF
15	TRBV4-1	TRBJ1-6	CASSRIRTGTSPLHF
14	TRBV4-1	TRBJ2-5	CASSQRGYQETQYF
14	TRBV24-1	TRBJ1-1	CATRETGYNTEAFF
17	TRBV7-9	TRBJ1-1	CASSSSDRGLMNTEAFF
11	TRBV5-1	TRBJ2-5	CASSSQETQYF
13	TRBV19	TRBJ1-2	CASSLDRNYGYTF
16	TRBV18	TRBJ2-1	CASSGLGQVEGNEQFF